The clone carrying this T cell receptor (beta chain) has a handful of counts. Its cognate antigen is unknown. The CDR3 loop spans 15 amino acids. Trimming removed 2 bases from V and 7 bases from J; junction bases left unmatched: 4. Germline V CDR1 and CDR2: SGHTA, FQGTGA. This entry belongs to a study of T cell responses to AZD1222 COVID-19 vaccine. Findings and limits, study-wide: No repertoire was sampled before or during the peak T cell response, only after it. Spike-specific TCR repertoires showed rising breadth and depth after two AZD1222 doses.

Repertoires were generated with immunoSEQ multiplex PCR, while TCRdb's copy carries only in-frame clones and drops some. Among roughly 130,000 clones, over 75% were seen once, and the ten largest hold about 1.6%. The receptor was isolated from an adult in good health. The material sequenced was peripheral blood, taken on day 0 of AZD1222 vaccination. The genes are TRBV7-3 and TRBJ1-6; TRBD1 aligns across 8 bases. CDR3 in DNA: TGTGCCAGCAGCTTAGGGGACAGGCGGAATTCACCCCTCCACTTT. Its protein product is CASSLGDRRNSPLHF.